The 5 T cell receptor beta chains below were found in one sample sequenced in a study of T cells in Graves' hyperthyroidism and ophthalmopathy. There were TCR beta CDR3 regions amplified from RNA transcripts. Primed by the HTBI set, a first-round RT-PCR was run on the TCR CDR3. TCRdb reprocessed the multiplex PCR reads via MiXCR and lists one record per CDR3 protein. The repertoire holds more than 300,000 distinct CDR3 sequences, with roughly 17% as singletons. What was sequenced was blood. The receptor source for this set is a woman aged 25 to 39 with Graves' hyperthyroidism that later progressed to Graves' ophthalmopathy.

The chain joins TRBV5-1 to TRBJ2-4, with D possibly being TRBD1 (6 bases). V was cut by 4 bases and J by 8 bases, with 16 bases left in between. The V gene's germline CDR1 is SGHRS and CDR2 YFSETQ. CDR3 size: 14 residues. The DNA of the CDR3 is TGCGCCAGCAGCCCCGGGACACCCGGAGACATTCAGTACTTC. Its protein is CASSPGTPGDIQYF.

Ten or more counts support this clonotype. The V and J genes are TRBV30 and TRBJ2-1; 7 nucleotides line up with TRBD2. The ends lost 2 bases at V and 4 bases at J; junction bases unmatched: 5. CDR3 length equals 14 residues. Per the germline V gene, CDR1 is GTSNPN and CDR2 is SVGIG (reference sequence). In nucleotides, the CDR3 is TGTGCCTGGAGTTTGTCGGGACTATACAATGAGCAGTTCTTC. Translation gives CAWSLSGLYNEQFF.

This clonotype was found many times. J is TRBJ2-7 and V is TRBV27; 8 nucleotides line up with TRBD1. CDR1 is MNHEY and CDR2 is SMNVEV in the germline V gene (reference sequence). The V and J ends lost 3 bases and 7 bases, in that order; junction bases with no gene match: 5. There are 13 residues in the CDR3. CDR3 sequence (DNA): TGTGCCAGCAGTTTTGGCAGGGGGCTGGAGCAGTACTTC. Translated, it gives CASSFGRGLEQYF.

The sample holds many counts of this clonotype. The rearrangement links TRBV10-3 to TRBJ2-7; 8 bases line up with TRBD1. Germline V gene sequence: CDR1 ENHRY, CDR2 SYGVKD. The CDR3 is 15 amino acids. Losses at the gene ends were 2 bases for V and 7 bases for J; bases not matched to a gene: 10. The CDR3 nucleotides are TGTGCCATCAGTGAGAAATGGACAGGGCCGCGGGAGCAGTACTTC. Translation gives CAISEKWTGPREQYF.

This clonotype appeared a single time. This could be a read error, since a much larger clone is one nucleotide away. This chain uses TRBV20-1 with TRBJ2-1; D perhaps matches TRBD2 (6 bases). Germline CDR1 DFQATT, CDR2 SNEGSKA (reference sequence). CDR3 size: 15 residues. The CDR3: CSARISGSSYDEQFF. In DNA form, the CDR3 reads TGCAGTGCTAGGATTAGCGGTAGCTCCTACGATGAGCAGTTCTTC.